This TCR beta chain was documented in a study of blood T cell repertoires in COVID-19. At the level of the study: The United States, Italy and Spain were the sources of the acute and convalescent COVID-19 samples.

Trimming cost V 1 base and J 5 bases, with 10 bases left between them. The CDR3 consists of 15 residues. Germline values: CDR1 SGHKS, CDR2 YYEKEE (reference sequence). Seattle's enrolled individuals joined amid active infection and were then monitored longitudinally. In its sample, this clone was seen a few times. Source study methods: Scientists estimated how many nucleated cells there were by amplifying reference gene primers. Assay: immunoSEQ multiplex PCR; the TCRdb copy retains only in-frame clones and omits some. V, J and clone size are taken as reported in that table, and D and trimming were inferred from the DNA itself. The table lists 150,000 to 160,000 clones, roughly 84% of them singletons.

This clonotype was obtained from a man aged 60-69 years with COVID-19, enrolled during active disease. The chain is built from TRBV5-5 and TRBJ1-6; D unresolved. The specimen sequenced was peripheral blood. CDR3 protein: CASSLLPPNNSPLHF. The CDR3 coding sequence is TGTGCCAGCAGCTTGTTACCACCTAATAATTCACCCCTCCACTTT.